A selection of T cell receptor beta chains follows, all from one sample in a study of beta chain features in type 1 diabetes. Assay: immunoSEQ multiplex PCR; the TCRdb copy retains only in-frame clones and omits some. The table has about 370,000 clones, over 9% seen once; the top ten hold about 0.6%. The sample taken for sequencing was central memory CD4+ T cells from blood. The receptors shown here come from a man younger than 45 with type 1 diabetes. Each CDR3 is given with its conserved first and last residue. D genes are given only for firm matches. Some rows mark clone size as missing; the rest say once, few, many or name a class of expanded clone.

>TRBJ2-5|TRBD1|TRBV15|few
TGTGCCACCAACAGGGGGCGCGGAGAGACCCAGTACTTC
CATNRGRGETQYF
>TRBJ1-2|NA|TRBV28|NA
TGTGCCAGCAGTTTAGGGGGAGGTAGCGCTAACTATGGCTACACCTTC
CASSLGGGSANYGYTF
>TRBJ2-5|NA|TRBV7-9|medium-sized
TGTGCCAGCAGCTTATCTCGGGAGACCCAGTACTTC
CASSLSRETQYF
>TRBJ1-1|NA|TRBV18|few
TGTGCCAGCTCGCCAGGGGCGGTGGACACTGAAGCTTTCTTT
CASSPGAVDTEAFF
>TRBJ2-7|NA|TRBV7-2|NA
TGTGCACAAGGAAGGACACCTACCTACGAGCAGTACTTC
CAQGRTPTYEQYF
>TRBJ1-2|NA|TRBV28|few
TGTGCCAGCAGTTTATGGGCAGGTGGCTACACCTTC
CASSLWAGGYTF
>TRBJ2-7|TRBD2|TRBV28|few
TGTGCCAGCAGAGAGGGCGGGAGGCCGTTATCCTACGAGCAGTACTTC
CASREGGRPLSYEQYF
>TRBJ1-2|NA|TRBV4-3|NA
TGCGCCAGCAGCTTCCCAGATGGGCTGGCTGGCTACACCTTC
CASSFPDGLAGYTF
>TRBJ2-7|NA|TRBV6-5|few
TGTGCCAGCAGTATCAGGGGGGATGGATACGAGCAGTACTTC
CASSIRGDGYEQYF
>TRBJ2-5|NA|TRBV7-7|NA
TGTGCTAGCAGCTTATCAGGGCAAGAGACCCAGTACTTC
CASSLSGQETQYF
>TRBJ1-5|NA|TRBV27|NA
TGTGCCACCGGACGGTTAGGCAATCAGCCCCAGCATTTT
CATGRLGNQPQHF
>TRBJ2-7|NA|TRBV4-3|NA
TGCGCCAGCAGCCAAGAACTGAATACGGCCGGCGAGCAGTACTTC
CASSQELNTAGEQYF
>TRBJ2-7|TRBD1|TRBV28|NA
TGTGCCAGCAGTCCCCCGGGACAGGGAGTATCCTACGAGCAGTACTTC
CASSPPGQGVSYEQYF
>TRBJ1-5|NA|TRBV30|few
TGTGCCTGGAGTGGAGGGGGGAACAATCAGCCCCAGCATTTT
CAWSGGGNNQPQHF
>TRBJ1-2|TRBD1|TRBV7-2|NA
TGTGCCAGCAGCCAACAGGGGTGGGATGGCTACACCTTC
CASSQQGWDGYTF
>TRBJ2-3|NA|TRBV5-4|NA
TGTGCCAGCAGCTTAGGCCCCTATGGAGTCAGCATCACAGATACGCAGTATTTT
CASSLGPYGVSITDTQYF
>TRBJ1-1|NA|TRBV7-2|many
TGTGCCAGCAGCTTAGCATACAGGAAGGTCACTGAAGCTTTCTTT
CASSLAYRKVTEAFF
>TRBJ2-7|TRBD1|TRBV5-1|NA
TGCGCCAGCAGCTGGCCGACAGGGCAGTGGGACGAGCAGTACTTC
CASSWPTGQWDEQYF
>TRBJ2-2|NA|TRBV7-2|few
TGTGCCAGCAGCTTAGGACAGGACGCTGCGGAGCTGTTTTTT
CASSLGQDAAELFF
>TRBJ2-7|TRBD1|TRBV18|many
TGTGCCAGCTCCCGCGGGGACAGGGGCTACGAGCAGTACTTC
CASSRGDRGYEQYF